The text below deals with one T cell receptor (beta chain). Its antigen is still unknown. This sample stems from a study of Graves' ophthalmopathy and Graves' hyperthyroidism. At the level of the study: Specimen type is peripheral blood, obtained at initial diagnosis before any treatment.

Germline values: CDR1 SGDLS, CDR2 YYNGEE. Trimming took 1 base from V and 0 from J, leaving 13 bases between them. There are 16 residues in the CDR3. Broader study findings: Stable hyperthyroidism and ophthalmopathy were told apart by a 13-signature model, which achieved roughly 90% sensitivity and 81.08% specificity.

The sequenced template was RNA, covering the TCR beta CDR3 region. Second-round multiplex PCR followed a first-round RT-PCR using HTBI primers. MiXCR, run by TCRdb on the multiplex PCR reads, gives a single entry per CDR3 protein. The table has hundreds of thousands of distinct CDR3 sequences, just over 40% seen once; the top ten hold more than 3%. The chain recombines TRBV9 with TRBJ1-1; D gene unclear. This clonotype was sampled from an adult man with Graves' ophthalmopathy. Source material: peripheral blood. This chain's CDR3 is CASSVRPTLMNTEAFF. The CDR3 bases are TGTGCCAGCAGCGTACGCCCGACACTGATGAACACTGAAGCTTTCTTT.